Below, 16 T cell receptor beta chains from the same sample are listed, as sequenced in a study of cytomegalovirus exposure and HLA in healthy donors. With 60 Vbeta and 13 Jbeta primers, the PCR was carried out. Produced via immunoSEQ multiplex PCR; TCRdb's table is partial and in-frame only. The sample consists of 150,000 or so clones, 60% to 85% of them appearing once. The sample was PBMCs. The origin of the receptors is a man in his forties in good health and CMV-seropositive.

The CDR3: CAISVVGQETTGELFF. The CDR3 DNA follows: TGTGCCATCAGTGTTGTGGGACAGGAGACCACCGGGGAGCTGTTTTTT. J is TRBJ2-2 and V is TRBV10-3; TRBD1 matches at 8 bases. Trimming took 4 bases from V and 4 from J; bases not matched to a gene: 8. The CDR3 runs 16 residues. Germline-derived CDR1 and CDR2 are ENHRY and SYGVKD.

The chain joins TRBV19 to TRBJ1-5; D uncertain. The germline V and J ends were trimmed by 1 base and 5 bases, with 12 bases remaining between them. CDR1 is LNHDA, CDR2 SQIVND, per germline (reference sequence). The length of the CDR3 is 15 residues. The CDR3 coding sequence is TGTGCCAGTAGTATAGCGACTAGCGGACATCAGCCCCAGCATTTT. Its protein product is CASSIATSGHQPQHF.

The chain recombines TRBV11-3 with TRBJ2-1; 8 bases align to TRBD1. Trimming took 5 bases from V and 8 from J; bases not matched to a gene: 11. Germline CDR1 is SGHNT and CDR2 is YENEEA. The CDR3 covers 15 residues. The CDR3 loop is CASSRRTGSSHEQFF. The DNA for the CDR3 is TGTGCCAGCAGCCGACGGACAGGGAGCTCGCATGAGCAGTTCTTC. The full variable domain, its missing parts supplied by reference TRBV11-3 and TRBJ2-1, is EAGVVQSPRYKIIEKKQPVAFWCNPISGHNTLYWYLQNLGQGPELLIRYENEEAVDDSQLPKDRFSAERLKGVDSTLKIQPAELGDSAVYLCASSRRTGSSHEQFFGPGTRLTVL.

The J gene is TRBJ2-7, the V gene TRBV9, with 8 bases lining up with TRBD1. J gave up 0 bases and V 5 bases, and 7 bases lay outside the gene matches. Germline CDR1 and CDR2: SGDLS and YYNGEE. The CDR3 runs to 15 residues. CDR3 sequence: CASSRGQGSSYEQYF. In DNA, the CDR3 is TGTGCCAGCAGTCGAGGACAGGGAAGCTCCTACGAGCAGTACTTC.

This clone was picked up one time. The chain uses TRBV11-1 and TRBJ2-4, with D possibly TRBD1 on 6 matching bases. The CDR3 covers 18 residues. V was shortened by 0 bases and J by 0 bases, with 15 bases between the two germline ends. CDR1 is SGHAT, CDR2 FQDESV, per germline (reference sequence). The chain's CDR3 is CASSLAGQGLIAKNIQYF. The CDR3 region has the DNA TGTGCCAGCAGCTTAGCGGGGCAGGGGCTGATAGCCAAAAACATTCAGTACTTC.

The rearrangement joins TRBV5-4 to TRBJ1-4; D might be TRBD1 (5 bases). The length of the CDR3 is 14 residues. V lost 0 bases and J 8 bases, leaving 11 bases between the germline ends. Germline CDR1 and CDR2: SGHNT and YYREEE (reference sequence). CDR3 in DNA: TGTGCCAGCAGCTTGGGACAGTCCGGGGAAAAACTGTTTTTT. It is translated as CASSLGQSGEKLFF. Filled out from reference TRBV5-4 and TRBJ1-4, the complete variable domain reads ETGVTQSPTHLIKTRGQQVTLRCSSQSGHNTVSWYQQALGQGPQFIFQYYREEENGRGNFPPRFSGLQFPNYSSELNVNALELDDSALYLCASSLGQSGEKLFFGSGTQLSVL.

V and J are TRBV13 and TRBJ2-1, with TRBD2 matching 10 bases. The CDR3 has 16 residues. The V segment lost 3 bases and the J segment 3 bases; nucleotides outside the gene matches: 5. CDR1 is PRHDT and CDR2 is FYEKMQ in the germline V gene (reference sequence). The CDR3 is CASSFLLAGGYNEQFF. CDR3 DNA: TGTGCCAGCAGCTTTCTCTTAGCGGGAGGCTACAATGAGCAGTTCTTC.

The chain links TRBV9 to TRBJ2-6; D is uncertain. V lost 2 bases and J 2 bases, leaving 11 bases between the germline ends. The CDR3 loop spans 16 amino acids. Germline CDR1 and CDR2: SGDLS and YYNGEE. CDR3 coding DNA: TGTGCCAGCAGCGTGGAGCCCGCGGCTGGGGCCAACGTCCTGACTTTC. Encoded protein: CASSVEPAAGANVLTF.

This sequence joins TRBV21-1 and TRBJ2-4; whether TRBD2, the table's D call, matches the DNA was not checked. TRBV21-1 is labeled a pseudogene. This CDR3 spans 21 amino acids. As DNA, the CDR3 is TGTGCCAGCAGCAAGACTGGATTGGGGACTAGCGGGTTCCTAGCCAAAAACATTCAGTACTTC. It is translated as CASSKTGLGTSGFLAKNIQYF.

The chain joins TRBV5-6 to TRBJ1-1; no firm D call. Germline values: CDR1 SGHDT, CDR2 YYEEEE. The CDR3 has 16 residues. V was cut by 0 bases and J by 3 bases, with 15 bases left in between. In DNA form, the CDR3 reads TGTGCCAGCAGCTTGGGAGGGAGGTCGGAGGACACTGAAGCTTTCTTT. Its translation is CASSLGGRSEDTEAFF.

The rearrangement joins TRBV5-6 to TRBJ2-2, with 13 positions matching TRBD2. The germline CDR1 and CDR2 sequences are SGHDT and YYEEEE. The CDR3 totals 16 residues. Trimming cost V 4 bases and J 5 bases; bases outside gene matches: 5. The CDR3 spells CASSLTSGRKTGELFF. CDR3 nucleotides: TGTGCCAGCAGCCTGACTAGCGGGAGGAAAACCGGGGAGCTGTTTTTT.

This clone was recorded only once. V usage is TRBV4-3 and J usage is TRBJ2-5; a possible D gene is TRBD1 (5 bases). The germline gives CDR1 LGHNA, CDR2 YSLEER. V was shortened by 0 bases and J by 7 bases, with 6 bases between the two germline ends. The CDR3 spans 12 residues. The CDR3 spells CASSQDQGTQYF. The CDR3 DNA reads TGCGCCAGCAGCCAAGATCAGGGGACCCAGTACTTC.

This chain connects TRBV19 to TRBJ2-2; D may be TRBD2 (6 bases). The CDR3 is 14 residues long. Deletions cut 6 bases from V and 1 base from J, with 9 bases between. Looked up from germline, CDR1 is LNHDA and CDR2 is SQIVND (reference sequence). The CDR3 loop is CASRGGLNTGELFF. The CDR3 nucleotides read TGTGCCAGTAGAGGAGGGTTGAACACCGGGGAGCTGTTTTTT.

The CDR3 DNA reads TGTGCCAGCAGCTCAGACACCAACACCGGGGAGCTGTTTTTT. Its translation: CASSSDTNTGELFF. The chain couples TRBV7-3 to TRBJ2-2; no firm D call. From germline, CDR1 is SGHTA and CDR2 FQGTGA. Trimming removed 4 bases from V and 2 bases from J, with 8 bases in between. This CDR3 has 14 amino acids.

The genes are TRBV7-9 and TRBJ1-1, with no clear D. CDR1 is SEHNR and CDR2 is FQNEAQ in the germline V gene (reference sequence). The CDR3 runs 12 residues. V lost 7 bases and J lost 6, with 12 bases in between. This CDR3 is CASTRAGAEAFF. DNA of the CDR3: TGTGCCAGCACTAGAGCGGGCGCTGAAGCTTTCTTT.

This chain connects TRBV4-3 to TRBJ2-1, with 7 nucleotides matching TRBD2. CDR3 length equals 15 residues. V shed 1 base, J shed 7 bases, and the junction held 7 bases outside the gene matches. CDR1 and CDR2 (germline): LGHNA, YSLEER. This CDR3 reads CASSQGERDRNEQFF. The CDR3 DNA follows: TGCGCCAGCAGCCAAGGAGAGCGGGATCGGAATGAGCAGTTCTTC.